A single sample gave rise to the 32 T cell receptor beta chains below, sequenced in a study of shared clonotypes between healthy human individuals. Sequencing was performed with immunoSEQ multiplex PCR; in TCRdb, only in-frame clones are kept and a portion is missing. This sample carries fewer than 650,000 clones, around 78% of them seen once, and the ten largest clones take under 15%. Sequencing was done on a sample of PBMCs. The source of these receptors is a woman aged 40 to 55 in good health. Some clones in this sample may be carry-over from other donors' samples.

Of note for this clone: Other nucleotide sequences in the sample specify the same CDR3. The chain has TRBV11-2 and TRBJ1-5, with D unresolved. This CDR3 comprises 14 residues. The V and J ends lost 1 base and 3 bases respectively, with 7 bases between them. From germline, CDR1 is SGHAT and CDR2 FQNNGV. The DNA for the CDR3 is TGTGCCAGCAGCTTAGGACGGAACAATCAGCCCCAGCATTTT. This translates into CASSLGRNNQPQHF.

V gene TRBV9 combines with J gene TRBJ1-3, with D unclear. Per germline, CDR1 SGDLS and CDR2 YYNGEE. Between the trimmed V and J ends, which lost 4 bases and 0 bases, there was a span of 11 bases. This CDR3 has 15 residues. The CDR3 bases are TGTGCCAGCAGCACCAGAGGAGGCTCTGGAAACACCATATATTTT. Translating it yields CASSTRGGSGNTIYF.

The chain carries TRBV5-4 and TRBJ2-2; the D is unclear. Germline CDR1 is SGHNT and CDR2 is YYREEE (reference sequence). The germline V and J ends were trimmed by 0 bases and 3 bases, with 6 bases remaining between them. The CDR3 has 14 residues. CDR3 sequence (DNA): TGTGCCAGCAGCTTGGGATCCGACACCGGGGAGCTGTTTTTT. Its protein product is CASSLGSDTGELFF.

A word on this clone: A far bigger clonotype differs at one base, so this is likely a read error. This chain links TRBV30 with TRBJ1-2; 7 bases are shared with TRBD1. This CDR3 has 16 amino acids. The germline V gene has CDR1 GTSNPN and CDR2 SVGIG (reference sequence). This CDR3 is CALSVNPQGTHYGYTF. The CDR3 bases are TGTGCCTTGAGTGTCAACCCACAGGGGACTCACTATGGCTACACCTTC.

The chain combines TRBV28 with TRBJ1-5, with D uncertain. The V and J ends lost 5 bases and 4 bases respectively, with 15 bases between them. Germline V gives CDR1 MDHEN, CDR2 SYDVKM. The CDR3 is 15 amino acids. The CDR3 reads CASSPVGRGNQPQHF. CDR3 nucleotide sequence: TGTGCCAGCAGTCCCGTTGGACGGGGAAATCAGCCCCAGCATTTT.

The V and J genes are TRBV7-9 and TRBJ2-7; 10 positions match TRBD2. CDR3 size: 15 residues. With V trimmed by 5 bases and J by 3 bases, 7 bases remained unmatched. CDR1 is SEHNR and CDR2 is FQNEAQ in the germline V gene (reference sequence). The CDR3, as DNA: TGTGCCAGCAGCGCCCAGCGGGAGGGACTCTACGAGCAGTACTTC. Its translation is CASSAQREGLYEQYF.

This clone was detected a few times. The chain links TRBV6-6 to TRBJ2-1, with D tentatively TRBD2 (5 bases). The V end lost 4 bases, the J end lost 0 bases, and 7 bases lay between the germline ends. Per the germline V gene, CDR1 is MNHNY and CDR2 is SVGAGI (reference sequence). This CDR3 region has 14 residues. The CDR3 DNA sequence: TGTGCCAGCAGTTTGAGCGGCTCCTACAATGAGCAGTTCTTC. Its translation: CASSLSGSYNEQFF.

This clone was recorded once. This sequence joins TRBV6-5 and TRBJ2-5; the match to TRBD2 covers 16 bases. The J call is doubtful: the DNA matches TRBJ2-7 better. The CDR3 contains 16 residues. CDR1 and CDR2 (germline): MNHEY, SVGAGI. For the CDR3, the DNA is TGTGCCAGCAGTTTCACGGGACTAGCGGGAGGGTACGAGCAGTACTTC. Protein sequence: CASSFTGLAGGYEQYF.

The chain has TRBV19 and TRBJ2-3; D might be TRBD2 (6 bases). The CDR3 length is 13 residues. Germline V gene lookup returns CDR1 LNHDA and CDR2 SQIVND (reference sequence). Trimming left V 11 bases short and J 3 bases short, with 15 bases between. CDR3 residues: CASRLGSTDTQYF. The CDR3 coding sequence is TGTGCCTCTCGGCTCGGGAGTACAGATACGCAGTATTTT.

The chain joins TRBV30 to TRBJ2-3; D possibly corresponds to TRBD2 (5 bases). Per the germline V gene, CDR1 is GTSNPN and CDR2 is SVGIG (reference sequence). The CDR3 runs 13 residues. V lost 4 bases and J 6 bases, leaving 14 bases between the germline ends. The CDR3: CAWTGVVPDTQYF. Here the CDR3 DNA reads TGTGCCTGGACCGGGGTGGTGCCGGATACGCAGTATTTT.

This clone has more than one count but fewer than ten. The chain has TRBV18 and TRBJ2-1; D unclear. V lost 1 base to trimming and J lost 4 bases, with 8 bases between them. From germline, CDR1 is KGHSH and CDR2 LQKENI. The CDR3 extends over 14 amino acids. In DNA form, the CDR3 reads TGTGCCAGCTCACCACAGGCCCTGTACAATGAGCAGTTCTTC. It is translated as CASSPQALYNEQFF.

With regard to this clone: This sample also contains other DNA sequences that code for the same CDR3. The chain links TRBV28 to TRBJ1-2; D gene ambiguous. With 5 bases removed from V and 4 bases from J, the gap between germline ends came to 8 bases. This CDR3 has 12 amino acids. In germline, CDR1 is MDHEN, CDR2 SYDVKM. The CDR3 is CASSVRPYGYTF. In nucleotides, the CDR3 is TGTGCCAGCAGTGTCAGACCCTATGGCTACACCTTC.

The CDR3 reads CASSPARQSTVGYTF. CDR3 coding DNA: TGTGCCAGCAGCCCTGCCCGACAGTCAACGGTAGGCTACACCTTC. The chain carries TRBV7-9 and TRBJ1-2; possible D gene TRBD1, 5 bases. The CDR3 consists of 15 residues. Trimming cost V 5 bases and J 8 bases, with 21 bases left between them. The germline V gene has CDR1 SEHNR and CDR2 FQNEAQ (reference sequence).

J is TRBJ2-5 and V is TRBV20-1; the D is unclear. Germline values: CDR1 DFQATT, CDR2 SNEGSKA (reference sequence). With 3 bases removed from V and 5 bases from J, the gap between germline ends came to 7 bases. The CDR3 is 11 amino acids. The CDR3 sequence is CSASHWETQYF. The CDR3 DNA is TGCAGTGCTAGTCACTGGGAGACCCAGTACTTC.

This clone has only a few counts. This CDR3 is CAWRFSWTGRGVTEAFF. Here the CDR3 DNA reads TGTGCCTGGAGATTTTCGTGGACAGGCAGAGGGGTAACTGAAGCTTTCTTT. The chain has TRBV30 and TRBJ1-1, with TRBD1 matching 7 bases. Germline V CDR1 and CDR2: GTSNPN, SVGIG (reference sequence). This CDR3 contains 17 residues. Trimming cost V 3 bases and J 5 bases; bases outside gene matches: 18.

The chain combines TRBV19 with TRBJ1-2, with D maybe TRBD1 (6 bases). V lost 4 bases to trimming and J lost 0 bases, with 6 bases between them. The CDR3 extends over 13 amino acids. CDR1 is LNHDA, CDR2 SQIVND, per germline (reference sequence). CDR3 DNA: TGTGCCAGTAGTAACAGGGCTAACTATGGCTACACCTTC. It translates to CASSNRANYGYTF.

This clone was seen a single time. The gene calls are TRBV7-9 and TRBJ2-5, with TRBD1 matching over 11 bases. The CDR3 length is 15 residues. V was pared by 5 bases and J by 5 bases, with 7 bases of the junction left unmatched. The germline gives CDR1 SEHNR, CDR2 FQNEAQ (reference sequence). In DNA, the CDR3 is TGTGCCAGCAGCACCCGGGACAGGGGGTTCGAGACCCAGTACTTC. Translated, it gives CASSTRDRGFETQYF.

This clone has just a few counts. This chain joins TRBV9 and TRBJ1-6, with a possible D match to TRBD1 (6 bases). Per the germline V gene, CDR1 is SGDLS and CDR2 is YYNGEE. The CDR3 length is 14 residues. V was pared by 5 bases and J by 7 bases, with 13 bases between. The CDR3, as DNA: TGTGCCAGCAGGAGGGGGTATGAGAATTCACCCCTCCACTTT. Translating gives CASRRGYENSPLHF.

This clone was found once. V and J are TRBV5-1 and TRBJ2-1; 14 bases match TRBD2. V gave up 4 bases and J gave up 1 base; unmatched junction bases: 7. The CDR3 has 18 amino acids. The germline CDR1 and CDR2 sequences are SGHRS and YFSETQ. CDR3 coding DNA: TGCGCCAGCAGCGCGGCAGGGACTAGCGGGAGATCCTACAATGAGCAGTTCTTC. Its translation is CASSAAGTSGRSYNEQFF.

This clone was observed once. CDR3 sequence: CASSRGTSGRHEQFF. CDR3 bases: TGTGCCAGCAGCCGCGGGACTAGCGGGAGGCACGAGCAGTTCTTC. This chain joins TRBV27 and TRBJ2-1; 15 nucleotides line up with TRBD2. The CDR3 consists of 15 residues. Per the germline V gene, CDR1 is MNHEY and CDR2 is SMNVEV (reference sequence). Trimming removed 6 bases from V and 10 bases from J; junction bases left unmatched: 7.

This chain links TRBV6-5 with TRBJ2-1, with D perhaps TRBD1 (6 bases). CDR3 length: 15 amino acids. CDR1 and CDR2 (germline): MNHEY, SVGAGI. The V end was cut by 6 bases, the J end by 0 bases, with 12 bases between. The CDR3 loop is CASRATGSSYNEQFF. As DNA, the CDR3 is TGTGCCAGCAGGGCCACAGGGAGCTCCTACAATGAGCAGTTCTTC.

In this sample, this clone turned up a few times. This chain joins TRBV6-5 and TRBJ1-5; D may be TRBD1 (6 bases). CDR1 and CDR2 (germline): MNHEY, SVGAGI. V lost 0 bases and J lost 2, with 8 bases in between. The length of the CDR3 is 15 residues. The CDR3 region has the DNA TGTGCCAGCAGTTACTCGGGACAAGGCAATCAGCCCCAGCATTTT. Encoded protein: CASSYSGQGNQPQHF.

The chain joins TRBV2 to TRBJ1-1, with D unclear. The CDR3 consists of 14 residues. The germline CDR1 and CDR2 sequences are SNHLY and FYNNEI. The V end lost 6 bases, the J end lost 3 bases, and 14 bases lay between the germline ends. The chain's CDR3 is CASSESQGYTEAFF. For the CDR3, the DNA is TGTGCCAGCAGCGAGAGTCAAGGGTACACTGAAGCTTTCTTT.

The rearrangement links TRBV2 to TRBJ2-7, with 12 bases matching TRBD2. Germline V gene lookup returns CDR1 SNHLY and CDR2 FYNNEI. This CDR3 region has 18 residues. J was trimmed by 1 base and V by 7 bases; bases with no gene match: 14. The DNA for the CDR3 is TGTGCCAGCATCCCAGGGGCTAGCGGGAGGGTTTGGTCCTACGAGCAGTACTTC. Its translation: CASIPGASGRVWSYEQYF.

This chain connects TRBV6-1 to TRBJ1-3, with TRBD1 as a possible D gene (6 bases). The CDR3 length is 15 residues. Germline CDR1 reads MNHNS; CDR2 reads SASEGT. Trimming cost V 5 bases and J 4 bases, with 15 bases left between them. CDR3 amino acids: CASSTHRVGGNTIYF. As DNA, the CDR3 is TGTGCCAGCAGTACACACAGGGTTGGCGGAAACACCATATATTTT.

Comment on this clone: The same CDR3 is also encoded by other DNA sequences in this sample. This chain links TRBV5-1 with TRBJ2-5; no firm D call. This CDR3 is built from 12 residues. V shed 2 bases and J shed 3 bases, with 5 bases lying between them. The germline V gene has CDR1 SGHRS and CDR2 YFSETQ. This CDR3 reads CASSLDEETQYF. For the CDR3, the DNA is TGCGCCAGCAGCTTAGATGAAGAGACCCAGTACTTC.

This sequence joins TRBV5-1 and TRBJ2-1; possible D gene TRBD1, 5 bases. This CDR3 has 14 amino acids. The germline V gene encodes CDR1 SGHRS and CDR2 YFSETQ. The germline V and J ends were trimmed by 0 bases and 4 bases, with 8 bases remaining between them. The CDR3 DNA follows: TGCGCCAGCAGCTTGGATGACAGATACAATGAGCAGTTCTTC. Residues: CASSLDDRYNEQFF.

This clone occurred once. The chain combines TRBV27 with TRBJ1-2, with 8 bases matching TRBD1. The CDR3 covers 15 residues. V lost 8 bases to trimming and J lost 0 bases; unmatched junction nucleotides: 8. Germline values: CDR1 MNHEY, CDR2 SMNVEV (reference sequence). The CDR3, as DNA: TGTGCCAGCGGAGGACAGGGCTCGGCTAACTATGGCTACACCTTC. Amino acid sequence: CASGGQGSANYGYTF.

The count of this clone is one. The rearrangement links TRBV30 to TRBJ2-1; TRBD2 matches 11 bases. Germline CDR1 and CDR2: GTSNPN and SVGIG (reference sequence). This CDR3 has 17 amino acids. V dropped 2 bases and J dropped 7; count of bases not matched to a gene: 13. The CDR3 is CAWSKGLAGAVGNEQFF. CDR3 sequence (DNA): TGTGCCTGGAGTAAAGGACTAGCGGGTGCGGTTGGGAATGAGCAGTTCTTC. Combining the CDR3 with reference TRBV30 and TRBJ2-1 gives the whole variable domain SQTIHQWPATLVQPVGSPLSLECTVEGTSNPNLYWYRQAAGRGLQLLFYSVGIGQISSEVPQNLSASRPQDRQFILSSKKLLLSDSGFYLCAWSKGLAGAVGNEQFFGPGTRLTVL.

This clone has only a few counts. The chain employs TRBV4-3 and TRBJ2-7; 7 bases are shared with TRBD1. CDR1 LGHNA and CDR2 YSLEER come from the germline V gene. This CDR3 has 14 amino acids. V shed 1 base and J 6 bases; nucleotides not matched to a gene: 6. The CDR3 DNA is TGCGCCAGCAGCCAAGGACAGGGAACCGGCGAGCAGTACTTC. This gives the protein CASSQGQGTGEQYF.

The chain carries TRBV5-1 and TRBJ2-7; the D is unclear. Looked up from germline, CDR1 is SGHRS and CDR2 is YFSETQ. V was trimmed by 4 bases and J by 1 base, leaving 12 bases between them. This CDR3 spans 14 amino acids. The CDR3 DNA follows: TGCGCCAGCAGCCTAGTGGTAGGTTCCTACGAGCAGTACTTC. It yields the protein CASSLVVGSYEQYF.

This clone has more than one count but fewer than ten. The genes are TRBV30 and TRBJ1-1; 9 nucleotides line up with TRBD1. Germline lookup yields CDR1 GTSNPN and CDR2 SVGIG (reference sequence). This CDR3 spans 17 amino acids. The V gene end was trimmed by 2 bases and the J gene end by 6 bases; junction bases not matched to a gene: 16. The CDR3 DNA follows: TGTGCCTGGAGTCCGCTGACAGGGGGGCTTGAATTTTCTGAAGCTTTCTTT. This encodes CAWSPLTGGLEFSEAFF.